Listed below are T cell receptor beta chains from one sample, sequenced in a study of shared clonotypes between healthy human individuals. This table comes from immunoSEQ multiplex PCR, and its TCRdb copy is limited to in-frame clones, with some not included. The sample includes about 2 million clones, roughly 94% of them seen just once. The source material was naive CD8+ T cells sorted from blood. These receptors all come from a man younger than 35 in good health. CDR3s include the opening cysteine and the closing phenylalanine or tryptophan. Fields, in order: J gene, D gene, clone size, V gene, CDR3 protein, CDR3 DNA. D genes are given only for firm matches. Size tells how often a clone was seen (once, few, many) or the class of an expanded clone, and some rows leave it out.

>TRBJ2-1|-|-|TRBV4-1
CASSPQPNYNEQFF
TGCGCCAGCAGTCCGCAGCCAAACTACAATGAGCAGTTCTTC
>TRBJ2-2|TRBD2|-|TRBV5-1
CASSLVASGRINTGELFF
TGCGCCAGCAGCTTGGTAGCTAGCGGGAGGATTAACACCGGGGAGCTGTTTTTT
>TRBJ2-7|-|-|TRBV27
CASSLRGPVGYEQYF
TGTGCCAGCAGTTTGAGGGGTCCTGTGGGCTACGAGCAGTACTTC
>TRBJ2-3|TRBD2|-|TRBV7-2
CASSLAAGGDTDTQYF
TGTGCCAGCAGCTTAGCGGCGGGAGGGGACACAGATACGCAGTATTTT
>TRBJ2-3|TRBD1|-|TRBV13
CASRVGTGRADTQYF
TGTGCCAGCAGAGTAGGGACAGGGCGGGCAGATACGCAGTATTTT
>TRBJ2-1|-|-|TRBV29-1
CSVERWVSTYNEQFF
TGCAGCGTTGAAAGATGGGTCTCCACCTACAATGAGCAGTTCTTC
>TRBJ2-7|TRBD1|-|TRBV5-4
CASSYTGTGVHEQYF
TGTGCCAGCAGCTACACCGGGACAGGGGTTCACGAGCAGTACTTC
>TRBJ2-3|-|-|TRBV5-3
CARSLGMPDTQYF
TGTGCCAGAAGCCTGGGGATGCCAGATACGCAGTATTTT
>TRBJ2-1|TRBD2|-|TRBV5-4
CASSFGLANEQFF
TGTGCCAGCAGCTTTGGACTAGCGAATGAGCAGTTCTTC
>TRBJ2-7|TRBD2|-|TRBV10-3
CAIRLAGGPYEQYF
TGTGCCATCAGACTAGCGGGAGGGCCCTACGAGCAGTACTTC
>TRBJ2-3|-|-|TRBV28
CASSLRGGKADTQYF
TGTGCCAGCAGTCTAAGGGGGGGGAAGGCAGATACGCAGTATTTT
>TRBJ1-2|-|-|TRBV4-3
CASSQEAVGGSYGYTF
TGCGCCAGCAGCCAAGAAGCCGTCGGGGGGAGCTATGGCTACACCTTC
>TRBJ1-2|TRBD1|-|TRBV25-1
CASSSGRQGHYGYTF
TGTGCCAGCAGTAGCGGGCGACAGGGTCACTATGGCTACACCTTC
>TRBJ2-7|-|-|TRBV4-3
CASSQGRGYYEQYF
TGCGCCAGCAGCCAAGGGAGAGGCTACTACGAGCAGTACTTC
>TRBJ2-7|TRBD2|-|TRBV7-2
CASSLAYWEGPYEQYF
TGTGCCAGCAGCTTAGCGTATTGGGAGGGCCCCTACGAGCAGTACTTC
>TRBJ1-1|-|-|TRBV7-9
CASSLVGLGTEAFF
TGTGCCAGCAGCTTAGTAGGGTTGGGTACTGAAGCTTTCTTT
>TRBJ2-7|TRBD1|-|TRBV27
CASSNLKPGQGQHEQYF
TGTGCCAGCAGTAACCTGAAACCGGGACAGGGACAGCACGAGCAGTACTTC
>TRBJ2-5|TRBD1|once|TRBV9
CASSVGTGRETQYF
TGTGCCAGCAGCGTAGGGACAGGGAGGGAGACCCAGTACTTC
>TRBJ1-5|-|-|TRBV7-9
CASSFGGEGPYQPQHF
TGTGCCAGCAGCTTTGGGGGTGAGGGTCCCTATCAGCCCCAGCATTTT
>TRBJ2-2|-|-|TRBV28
CASSQWIQANGDTGELFF
TGTGCCAGCAGCCAATGGATACAGGCAAATGGGGACACCGGGGAGCTGTTTTTT
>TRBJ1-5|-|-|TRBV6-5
CASSYGWNQPQHF
TGTGCCAGCAGTTACGGTTGGAATCAGCCCCAGCATTTT
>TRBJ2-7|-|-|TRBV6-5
CASSWGSTVYEQYF
TGTGCCAGCAGTTGGGGTAGCACGGTGTACGAGCAGTACTTC